This paragraph covers one T cell receptor beta chain sequence. This entry belongs to a study of T cell responses to AZD1222 COVID-19 vaccine. The protocol was immunoSEQ multiplex PCR, while the TCRdb copy is restricted to in-frame clones and leaves out a portion. The sample lists about 160,000 clones, 94% occurring once. Germline V gene data show CDR1 as LGHDT and CDR2 as YNNKEL (reference sequence). The CDR3 covers 11 residues. V was trimmed by 8 bases and J by 2 bases, leaving 6 bases between them. Material: peripheral blood, obtained on day 0 of AZD1222 vaccination. The receptor comes from an adult in good health. V is TRBV3-1 (or the pseudogene TRBV3-2) and J is TRBJ1-2, with D hard to call. The CDR3 here is CASSGNYGYTF. In DNA, the CDR3 is TGTGCCAGCTCCGGGAACTATGGCTACACCTTC.